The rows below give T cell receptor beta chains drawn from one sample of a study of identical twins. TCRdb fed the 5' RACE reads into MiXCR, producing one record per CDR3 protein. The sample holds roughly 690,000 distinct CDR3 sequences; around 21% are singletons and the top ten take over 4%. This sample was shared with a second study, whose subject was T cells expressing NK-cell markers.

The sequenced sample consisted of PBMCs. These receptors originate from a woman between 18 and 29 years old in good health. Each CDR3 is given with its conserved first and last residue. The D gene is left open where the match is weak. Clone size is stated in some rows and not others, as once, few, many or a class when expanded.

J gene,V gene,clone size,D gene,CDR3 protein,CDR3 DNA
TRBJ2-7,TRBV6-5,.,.,CASQDRLYEQYF,TGTGCCAGCCAGGACAGACTCTACGAGCAGTACTTC
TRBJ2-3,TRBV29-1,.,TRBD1,CSVERQGASPDTQYF,TGCAGCGTTGAAAGACAGGGGGCAAGCCCAGATACGCAGTATTTT
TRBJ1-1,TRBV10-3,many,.,CAISLDGEVEAFF,TGTGCCATCAGCCTGGACGGGGAGGTCGAAGCTTTCTTT
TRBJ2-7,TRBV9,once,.,CASSVGEGLPYEQYF,TGTGCCAGCAGCGTAGGAGAGGGGTTACCGTACGAGCAGTACTTC
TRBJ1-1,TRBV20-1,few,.,CSAEDGSYTEAFF,TGCAGTGCCGAGGACGGAAGTTACACTGAAGCTTTCTTT
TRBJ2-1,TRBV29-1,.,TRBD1,CSVGLGQSISYNEQFF,TGCAGCGTTGGCCTGGGACAGTCCATCTCCTACAATGAGCAGTTCTTC
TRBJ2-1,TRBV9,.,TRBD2,CASSVGEGPREQFF,TGTGCCAGCAGCGTAGGGGAGGGTCCGAGGGAGCAGTTCTTC
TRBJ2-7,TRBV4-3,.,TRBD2,CASSQDVGEGYEQYF,TGCGCCAGCAGCCAAGATGTGGGGGAGGGCTACGAGCAGTACTTC
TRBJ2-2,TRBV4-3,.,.,CASSQDTSTTGELFF,TGCGCCAGCAGCCAAGATACTAGCACCACCGGGGAGCTGTTTTTT
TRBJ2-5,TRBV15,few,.,CATSREGVRETQYF,TGTGCCACCAGCAGAGAGGGGGTTCGAGAGACCCAGTACTTC
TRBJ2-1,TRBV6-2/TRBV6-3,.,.,CASSYAKNEQFF,TGTGCCAGCAGTTACGCAAAAAATGAGCAGTTCTTC
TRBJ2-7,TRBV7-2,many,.,CASKVDGAYEQYF,TGTGCCAGCAAGGTGGACGGAGCCTACGAGCAGTACTTC
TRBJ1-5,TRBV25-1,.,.,CASSEAGGAQGNRPQHF,TGTGCCAGCAGTGAAGCGGGGGGCGCACAGGGAAATAGGCCCCAGCATTTT
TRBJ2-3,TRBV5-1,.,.,CASSLAHSDTQYF,TGCGCCAGCAGCCTAGCGCACTCAGATACGCAGTATTTT
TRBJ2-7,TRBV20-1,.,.,CSARKGRGTYEQYF,TGCAGTGCCCGTAAAGGGAGGGGGACCTACGAGCAGTACTTC
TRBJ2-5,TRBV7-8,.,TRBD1,CASSLAGQAASGTQYF,TGTGCCAGCAGCTTAGCGGGACAGGCGGCGTCAGGGACCCAGTACTTC
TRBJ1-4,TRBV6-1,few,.,CASSPRSLGEKLFF,TGTGCCAGCAGCCCGAGGTCCTTAGGTGAAAAACTGTTTTTT
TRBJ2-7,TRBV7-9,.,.,CASSFKGIHEQYF,TGTGCCAGCAGCTTTAAGGGGATCCACGAGCAGTACTTC
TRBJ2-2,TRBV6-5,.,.,CASSYRVTKNTGELFF,TGTGCCAGCAGTTACCGGGTGACAAAAAACACCGGGGAGCTGTTTTTT
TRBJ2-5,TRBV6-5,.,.,CASSYSIGGWGQYF,TGTGCCAGCAGTTACTCGATTGGGGGTTGGGGCCAGTACTTC
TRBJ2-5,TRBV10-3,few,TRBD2,CAIRGLAGEETQYF,TGTGCCATCCGGGGACTAGCGGGAGAAGAGACCCAGTACTTC
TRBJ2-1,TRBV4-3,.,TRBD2,CASSRRLADYNEQFF,TGCGCCAGCAGCCGTCGACTAGCGGACTACAATGAGCAGTTCTTC
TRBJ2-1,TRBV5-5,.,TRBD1,CASTPLTGTYSYNEQFF,TGTGCCAGCACCCCCCTGACAGGGACCTACTCCTACAATGAGCAGTTCTTC
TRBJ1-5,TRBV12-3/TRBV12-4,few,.,CASSFGGAAQPQHF,TGTGCCAGCAGTTTCGGGGGGGCGGCTCAGCCCCAGCATTTT
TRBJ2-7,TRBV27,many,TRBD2,CASSIGLAPYYEQYF,TGTGCCAGCAGTATCGGACTAGCGCCTTACTACGAGCAGTACTTC
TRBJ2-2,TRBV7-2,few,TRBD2,CASSFSGRGTGELFF,TGTGCCAGCAGCTTTTCCGGGAGGGGCACCGGGGAGCTGTTTTTT
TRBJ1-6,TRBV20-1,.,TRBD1,CSATGTGVSPLHF,TGCAGTGCAACCGGGACAGGCGTTTCACCCCTCCACTTT
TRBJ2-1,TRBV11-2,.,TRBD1,CASSSDRVGEQFF,TGTGCCAGCAGCTCGGACAGGGTAGGTGAGCAGTTCTTC